Sequencing of this TCR beta chain was carried out in a study of cytomegalovirus exposure and HLA in healthy donors. Primers for the PCR totalled 60 Vbeta and 13 Jbeta. Clones were read by immunoSEQ multiplex PCR, and TCRdb kept only the in-frame ones, dropping some. This repertoire shows tens of thousands of clones, about 70% found once; its top ten account for approximately 10%. Study observations and caveats: Presence/absence analyses treated sequencing depth as roughly uniform across donors. Immune exposure was documented only through CMV serostatus.

Points on this clone: No antigen is known for it.

V was clipped by 4 bases and J by 7 bases, with 16 bases between them. The germline V gene encodes CDR1 MGHDK and CDR2 SYGVNS. This CDR3 comprises 14 residues. The chain is built from TRBV25-1 and TRBJ2-5; D may be TRBD2 (6 bases). The material sequenced was PBMCs. The receptor was isolated from a woman in her thirties in good health and CMV-seronegative. In DNA form, the CDR3 reads TGTGCCAGCAGTGTGGGGGGACCAGAGGTGACCCAGTACTTC. Translation: CASSVGGPEVTQYF. Full variable domain (outside the CDR3, taken from reference TRBV25-1 and TRBJ2-5): EADIYQTPRYLVIGTGKKITLECSQTMGHDKMYWYQQDPGMELHLIHYSYGVNSTEKGDLSSESTVSRIRTEHFPLTLESARPSHTSQYLCASSVGGPEVTQYFGPGTRLLVL.